This T cell receptor (beta chain) was profiled in a study of cytomegalovirus exposure and HLA in healthy donors. Trimming removed 2 bases from V and 0 bases from J, with 15 bases in between. CDR1 SQVTM and CDR2 ANQGSEA come from the germline V gene. CDR3 length: 16 residues. Use of 60 Vbeta and 13 Jbeta primers characterized the PCR. Produced via immunoSEQ multiplex PCR; TCRdb's table is partial and in-frame only. The table records 130,000 or so clones, roughly 82% of them present only once. Sequencing was carried out using PBMCs. The origin of this receptor is a young woman in good health and CMV-seropositive. The V gene is TRBV29-1, the J gene TRBJ2-3; tentatively, D is TRBD2 (6 bases). The CDR3 loop reads CSVEWFSGPSTDTQYF. For the CDR3, the DNA is TGCAGCGTTGAATGGTTTAGCGGCCCTAGCACAGATACGCAGTATTTT.